This TCR beta chain was identified in a study of Ad26.COV2.S vaccination and SARS-CoV-2 variants. This table comes from immunoSEQ multiplex PCR, and its TCRdb copy is limited to in-frame clones, with some not included. The sample includes 120,000 to 150,000 clones, 86% of them seen just once. Study-level findings and limits: Spike-specific TCR breadth was greater in vaccine than placebo recipients.

In the case of this clone: The antigen is unknown.

The ends were cut back, 7 bases at V and 3 bases at J, with 15 bases in the middle. The CDR3 runs 14 residues. Germline V gene sequence: CDR1 MDHEN, CDR2 SYDVKM. This receptor was taken from a human donor who had recovered from COVID-19. The V call is TRBV28, the J call TRBJ1-2; D may be TRBD1 (6 bases). The sample consisted of peripheral blood, taken after recovery from COVID-19. The CDR3 loop reads CASIGGGEDYGYTF. The CDR3 DNA is TGTGCCAGCATAGGGGGGGGCGAAGACTATGGCTACACCTTC.